Presented here are 5 T cell receptor beta chains from one specimen sequenced in a study of T cell repertoires and Cas9 in healthy adults. Assay: immunoSEQ multiplex PCR; the TCRdb copy retains only in-frame clones and omits some. The sample has more than 12,000 clones, around 90% seen once. Sample: Tregs (CD4+, CD25+, CD127-, CD137-, CD154-) from PBMCs; culture status not recorded. The origin of the receptors is a human donor in good health.

The chain recombines TRBV9 with TRBJ1-1; tentatively, D is TRBD1 (5 bases). Germline V lookup: CDR1 SGDLS, CDR2 YYNGEE. There are 14 residues in the CDR3. The ends were cut back, 0 bases at V and 3 bases at J, with 9 bases in the middle. The CDR3 coding sequence is TGTGCCAGCAGCGTAGCTGCGGGGGACACTGAAGCTTTCTTT. Its protein product is CASSVAAGDTEAFF.

DNA of the CDR3: TGTGCCAGCAGCCTAGCCCTAGCGGGGGTTCAAGAGCAGTACTTC. The encoded protein is CASSLALAGVQEQYF. The chain employs TRBV7-3 and TRBJ2-7, with 10 bases identical to TRBD2. The CDR3 totals 15 residues. Losses at the gene ends were 5 bases for V and 7 bases for J; bases not matched to a gene: 11. Germline V gives CDR1 SGHTA, CDR2 FQGTGA.

In regard to this clone: Other DNA sequences in this specimen translate into the identical CDR3. This chain connects TRBV30 to TRBJ1-2; D ambiguous. The length of the CDR3 is 14 residues. V was pared by 3 bases and J by 7 bases, with 18 bases between. Germline lookup yields CDR1 GTSNPN and CDR2 SVGIG (reference sequence). CDR3 in DNA: TGTGCCTGGAGCGTTTCCATACTTACGTCTGGCTACACCTTC. It translates to CAWSVSILTSGYTF. The whole variable domain, remainder taken from reference TRBV30 and TRBJ1-2, is SQTIHQWPATLVQPVGSPLSLECTVEGTSNPNLYWYRQAAGRGLQLLFYSVGIGQISSEVPQNLSASRPQDRQFILSSKKLLLSDSGFYLCAWSVSILTSGYTFGSGTRLTVV.

The chain has TRBV5-1 and TRBJ2-1, with TRBD1 matching over 10 bases. This CDR3 has 16 amino acids. The V gene end was trimmed by 0 bases and the J gene end by 5 bases; junction bases not matched to a gene: 5. Per germline, CDR1 SGHRS and CDR2 YFSETQ. CDR3 residues: CASSLAPGTGDNEQFF. CDR3 DNA sequence: TGCGCCAGCAGCTTGGCCCCCGGGACAGGGGACAATGAGCAGTTCTTC.

The chain recombines TRBV19 with TRBJ2-3, with D unresolved. This CDR3 is built from 15 residues. V was trimmed by 7 bases and J by 0 bases, leaving 14 bases between them. The germline V gene encodes CDR1 LNHDA and CDR2 SQIVND (reference sequence). The CDR3 DNA follows: TGTGCCAGTACCCCAACCCATATTAGCACAGATACGCAGTATTTT. Encoded protein: CASTPTHISTDTQYF.